These 12 T cell receptor beta chains came from one sample sequenced in a study of tumor-infiltrating lymphocytes in primary liver carcinoma. Total RNA and DNA came together from roughly 20-30 mg of bulk tissue without cell sorting. Synthesis of TCR beta cDNA was carried out from 450 to 500 ng total RNA with a constant-region primer. Researchers made the TCR beta libraries by running three nested multiplex PCR rounds with slightly modified ARM-PCR. Forward primers for TRBV1-TRBV30 and a C-beta reverse primer served the first two PCR rounds, at about 11 cycles each. Using its own MiXCR run on the multiplex PCR reads, TCRdb lists one record per CDR3 protein. Of 25,000 to 35,000 distinct CDR3 sequences listed, 60% to 80% are singletons. Sequencing was carried out using liver tumor tissue from sampling region 3. The subset was: tumor region T3, left-lateral pole. These receptors all come from a woman aged 25 to 39 with primary liver carcinoma and hepatitis B virus infection.

Remarks on this clonotype: The junction differs from germline at one of its ends, possibly a read error. The chain has TRBV11-3 and TRBJ2-3; D unclear. There are 14 residues in the CDR3. CDR1 is SGHNT and CDR2 is YENEEA in the germline V gene. The CDR3 loop is CASCLPRNTDTQYF. CDR3 sequence (DNA): TGTGCCAGCTGCTTACCGAGAAACACAGATACGCAGTATTTT.

In regard to this clonotype: An end of the junction does not agree with germline; a read error may underlie this. The chain employs TRBV7-8 and TRBJ2-3; the match to TRBD2 covers 7 bases. Per the germline V gene, CDR1 is SGHVS and CDR2 is FQNEAQ. The CDR3 runs 16 residues. CDR3 nucleotide sequence: TGTGCCAGCAGCTTAGGAGCGGGATGGCTTGGTGATACACAGTATTTT. This sequence encodes CASSLGAGWLGDTQYF.

Many counts were recorded for this clonotype. The V and J genes are TRBV11-2 and TRBJ2-1; 8 positions agree with TRBD2. The trim removed 1 base at V and 3 bases at J, leaving 2 bases unmatched. Germline CDR1 reads SGHAT; CDR2 reads FQNNGV. The CDR3 totals 15 residues. CDR3 bases: TGTGCCAGCAGCTTAGCGGGAGGGGACTACAATGAGCAGTTCTTC. Amino acid sequence: CASSLAGGDYNEQFF.

As concerns this clonotype: The CDR3 end shows no conserved phenylalanine or tryptophan, and so a read error is likely. V gene TRBV6-1 combines with J gene TRBJ2-7; D not certain. The V end was cut by 4 bases, the J end by 1 base, with 14 bases between. The length of the CDR3 is 15 residues. Germline V lookup: CDR1 MNHNS, CDR2 SASEGT. In DNA form, the CDR3 reads TGTGCCAGCAGTGTGGGGATTAGCCCATCCTACGAGCAGTACTTA. Its protein product is CASSVGISPSYEQYL.

The chain couples TRBV4-3 to TRBJ2-3; possible D gene TRBD1, 6 bases. The CDR3 length is 18 residues. Germline V gene sequence: CDR1 LGHNA, CDR2 YSLEER. Deletions cut 0 bases from V and 2 bases from J, with 18 bases between. In DNA form, the CDR3 reads TGCGCCAGCAGCCAAGATACTGGGACACTTATACTCACAGATACGCAGTATTTT. It is translated as CASSQDTGTLILTDTQYF.

As to this clonotype: Its ends do not fully match the called genes, so a read error is possible. V is TRBV4-3 and J is TRBJ2-1; D is perhaps TRBD2 (5 bases). The germline V gene encodes CDR1 LGHNA and CDR2 YSLEER. The CDR3 spans 14 residues. The chain's CDR3 is CASSLTELLNEQFF. The CDR3 nucleotides are TGTGCTAGCAGCCTCACAGAGTTGCTCAATGAGCAGTTCTTC.

A word on this clonotype: This could be a read error, since a much larger clone is one nucleotide away. The genes are TRBV6-1 and TRBJ2-3; TRBD2 matches at 9 bases. Trimming cost V 8 bases and J 4 bases; bases outside gene matches: 10. From germline, CDR1 is MNHNS and CDR2 SASEGT. This CDR3 region has 15 residues. DNA of the CDR3: TGTGCCAGCTGTACCCGGGGCGGGAGGGCAGATACGCAGTATTTT. This sequence encodes CASCTRGGRADTQYF.

The chain uses TRBV27 and TRBJ2-2; tentatively, D is TRBD1 or TRBD2 (5 bases each). The germline V gene encodes CDR1 MNHEY and CDR2 SMNVEV (reference sequence). This CDR3 spans 15 amino acids. The V and J ends lost 7 bases and 4 bases respectively, with 16 bases between them. The CDR3: CASIEGPSFTGELFF. The CDR3 bases are TGTGCCAGCATTGAGGGGCCCTCTTTCACCGGGGAGCTGTTTTTT.

In regard to this clonotype: A junction boundary mismatches the germline segment, possibly from a read error. V and J are TRBV4-3 and TRBJ2-7; TRBD2 matches 7 bases. Germline V gene sequence: CDR1 LGHNA, CDR2 YSLEER. The CDR3 has 18 residues. Here the CDR3 reads CASNQAVTGGNISYDQYF. CDR3 DNA sequence: TGCGCCAGCAACCAAGCTGTGACGGGGGGTAACATTAGCTACGACCAGTACTTC.

This clonotype was recorded only once. The chain employs TRBV11-3 and TRBJ2-1; 14 bases agree with TRBD2. Per germline, CDR1 SGHNT and CDR2 YENEEA. The V gene end was trimmed by 11 bases and the J gene end by 8 bases; junction bases not matched to a gene: 11. The CDR3 extends over 15 amino acids. This CDR3 reads CAVIRLAGGGYEQFF. The CDR3 region has the DNA TGTGCCGTCATCCGACTAGCGGGGGGGGGGTATGAGCAGTTCTTC.

By its share, this clonotype is medium-sized (0.01 to 0.1%). The chain uses TRBV6-6 and TRBJ2-3, with D tentatively TRBD2 (6 bases). The CDR3 is made up of 17 amino acids. V dropped 0 bases and J dropped 2 bases, with 15 bases sitting between them. CDR1 and CDR2 from the germline V gene are MNHNY and SVGAGI (reference sequence). CDR3 sequence reads: CASSYSFGSGSTDTQYF. CDR3 nucleotide sequence: TGTGCCAGCAGTTACTCTTTTGGCAGCGGGTCCACAGATACGCAGTATTTT.

This clonotype was seen ten or more times. V usage is TRBV12-3 or TRBV12-4 and J usage is TRBJ2-6; no clear D gene. Trimming left V 2 bases short and J 2 bases short, with 7 bases between. The CDR3 consists of 15 residues. The CDR3 is CASSLRRAGANVLTF. As DNA, the CDR3 is TGTGCCAGCAGTTTACGGAGAGCTGGGGCCAACGTCCTGACTTTC.